These 20 T cell receptor beta chains were all obtained from the same sample, sequenced in a study of blood T cells in healthy people across ages. The authors ran a second PCR of about 6 to 11 cycles using a sample-barcoded 5' primer and a J-beta primer mix. Using its own MiXCR run on the 5' RACE reads, TCRdb lists one record per CDR3 protein. The sample comprises about 1.4 million distinct CDR3 sequences, around 59% of which are singletons, and more than 6% rests with the top ten. The sample consisted of blood. The receptors come from a man aged 18 to 29 in good health.

In this sample, this clonotype turned up a few times. This chain joins TRBV12-3 or TRBV12-4 and TRBJ2-3; D call uncertain. The length of the CDR3 is 17 residues. Between the trimmed V and J ends, which lost 5 bases and 0 bases, there was a span of 18 bases. The CDR3 DNA reads as TGTGCCAGCAGTACCTCGACAATACCGACTAGCACAGATACGCAGTATTTT. This gives the protein CASSTSTIPTSTDTQYF.

This clonotype has a handful of counts. The chain carries TRBV29-1 and TRBJ2-1, with TRBD2 matching 9 bases. V shed 4 bases and J 6 bases; nucleotides not matched to a gene: 1. CDR1 and CDR2 (germline): SQVTM, ANQGSEA. The CDR3 consists of 12 residues. Here the CDR3 reads CSVASGINEQFF. The CDR3 DNA reads TGCAGCGTTGCTAGCGGGATCAATGAGCAGTTCTTC.

V is TRBV20-1 and J is TRBJ2-3; 7 bases match TRBD2. CDR3 size: 16 residues. The trim removed 0 bases at V and 4 bases at J, leaving 10 bases unmatched. The germline CDR1 and CDR2 sequences are DFQATT and SNEGSKA (reference sequence). CDR3 bases: TGCAGTGCTAGAGAGTGGGTAGCGGGTGTTGCAGATACGCAGTATTTT. Translated, it gives CSAREWVAGVADTQYF.

The table lists this clonotype with a few counts. V usage is TRBV7-2 and J usage is TRBJ2-7, with no clear D. The CDR3 covers 13 residues. Trimming took 4 bases from V and 4 from J, leaving 11 bases between them. Germline lookup yields CDR1 SGHTA and CDR2 FQGNSA. The CDR3 DNA follows: TGTGCCAGCAGCTCAACTTTTTCGTACGAGCAGTACTTC. Its protein product is CASSSTFSYEQYF.

This clonotype appeared a few times. V is TRBV4-1 and J is TRBJ2-7, with D tentatively TRBD2 (6 bases). The CDR3 length is 15 residues. Germline-derived CDR1 and CDR2 are MGHRA and YSYEKL. V was pared by 0 bases and J by 7 bases, with 16 bases between. The CDR3 coding sequence is TGCGCCAGCAGCCAAGACGCTAGCGCGGGATGGGAGCAGTACTTC. Translating it yields CASSQDASAGWEQYF.

CDR3 coding DNA: TGTGCCAGCAGAAAACAGGGAGGGTCCTATAATTCACCCCTCCACTTT. As protein: CASRKQGGSYNSPLHF. This sequence joins TRBV28 and TRBJ1-6, with D possibly TRBD1 on 6 matching bases. CDR1 is MDHEN and CDR2 is SYDVKM in the germline V gene. Trimming cost V 6 bases and J 1 base, with 13 bases left between them. This CDR3 has 16 amino acids.

This clonotype occurred a few times. This sequence joins TRBV4-1 and TRBJ2-7, with 10 bases lining up with TRBD1. The CDR3 loop spans 14 amino acids. Germline lookup yields CDR1 MGHRA and CDR2 YSYEKL. Trimming removed 5 bases from V and 4 bases from J; junction bases left unmatched: 5. This CDR3 reads CASSTRTGGYEQYF. CDR3 in DNA: TGCGCCAGCAGCACCCGGACAGGGGGATACGAGCAGTACTTC.

V usage is TRBV12-3 or TRBV12-4 and J usage is TRBJ2-5; a possible D gene is TRBD2 (5 bases). V was trimmed by 6 bases and J by 3 bases, leaving 8 bases between them. This CDR3 is 12 amino acids long. DNA for the CDR3: TGTGCCAGCAGACTCGGGGAAGAGACCCAGTACTTC. It yields the protein CASRLGEETQYF.

The chain joins TRBV5-1 to TRBJ2-1, with D possibly matching TRBD2 (6 bases). V shed 0 bases and J shed 7 bases, with 14 bases lying between them. The CDR3 is 15 residues long. Germline loops: CDR1 SGHRS, CDR2 YFSETQ. CDR3 region: CASSLVAGLANEQFF. DNA of the CDR3: TGCGCCAGCAGCTTGGTTGCGGGATTAGCGAATGAGCAGTTCTTC. The variable domain in full, with the rest retrieved from reference TRBV5-1 and TRBJ2-1, is KAGVTQTPRYLIKTRGQQVTLSCSPISGHRSVSWYQQTPGQGLQFLFEYFSETQRNKGNFPGRFSGRQFSNSRSEMNVSTLELGDSALYLCASSLVAGLANEQFFGPGTRLTVL.

In this sample, this clonotype turned up a few times. V gene TRBV29-1 combines with J gene TRBJ2-1; TRBD2 is a possible D gene (5 bases). This CDR3 contains 15 residues. V dropped 1 base and J dropped 4 bases, with 14 bases sitting between them. Germline assignment: CDR1 SQVTM and CDR2 ANQGSEA. The chain's CDR3 is CSVEGTGKSYNEQFF. CDR3 sequence (DNA): TGCAGCGTTGAAGGGACCGGGAAGTCTTACAATGAGCAGTTCTTC.

The V gene is TRBV4-1, the J gene TRBJ2-2; tentatively, D is TRBD2 (6 bases). Germline V gene data show CDR1 as MGHRA and CDR2 as YSYEKL. The length of the CDR3 is 17 residues. Trimming cost V 0 bases and J 4 bases, with 15 bases left between them. CDR3 DNA sequence: TGCGCCAGCAGCCAAGATATTCCGGGGGAGATCACCGGGGAGCTGTTTTTT. Translation: CASSQDIPGEITGELFF.

V usage is TRBV20-1 and J usage is TRBJ1-2; weak D call: TRBD1 (5 bases). The CDR3 totals 12 residues. V was shortened by 3 bases and J by 10 bases, with 15 bases between the two germline ends. CDR1 and CDR2 from the germline V gene are DFQATT and SNEGSKA (reference sequence). The CDR3 nucleotides are TGCAGTGCTAGCGAAGGGGCGCTTGACTACACCTTC. Translation gives CSASEGALDYTF.

Written as DNA, the CDR3 is TGTGCCAGCAGTTTATTGGCCAGAACAGAGACCCAGTACTTC. Translating gives CASSLLARTETQYF. The chain recombines TRBV27 with TRBJ2-5; D call uncertain. The germline V gene encodes CDR1 MNHEY and CDR2 SMNVEV (reference sequence). This CDR3 is 14 amino acids long. V lost 1 base and J lost 4, with 10 bases in between.

In its sample, this clonotype was seen a few times. The V call is TRBV20-1, the J call TRBJ2-7; D remains unclear. Germline CDR1 is DFQATT and CDR2 is SNEGSKA (reference sequence). Trimming removed 0 bases at V and 2 bases at J, with 17 bases between. The CDR3 is 16 residues long. CDR3 bases: TGCAGTGCTAGAGATCAAGGCAGGTCCCTCACCTACGAGCAGTACTTC. Its protein product is CSARDQGRSLTYEQYF.

Ten or more counts support this clonotype. The chain links TRBV27 to TRBJ2-7; no clear D. From germline, CDR1 is MNHEY and CDR2 SMNVEV (reference sequence). Trimming left V 4 bases short and J 4 bases short, with 8 bases between. The CDR3 covers 12 residues. The CDR3 nucleotides are TGTGCCAGCAGTTCGAGTGGGTACGAGCAGTACTTC. It translates to CASSSSGYEQYF.

The chain is built from TRBV6-1 and TRBJ2-4; perhaps D is TRBD1 or TRBD2 (5 bases each). The J call is in doubt because the DNA end fits TRBJ2-7 better. In germline, CDR1 is MNHNS, CDR2 SASEGT. The CDR3 sequence is 16 residues long. The CDR3 DNA follows: TGTGCCAGCAGTGTAGTTGGGGGATCTAGGTCCTACGAGCAGTACTTC. Protein sequence: CASSVVGGSRSYEQYF.

The V and J genes are TRBV2 and TRBJ2-2; 9 bases align to TRBD1. Per the germline V gene, CDR1 is SNHLY and CDR2 is FYNNEI. CDR3 length: 14 amino acids. Unmatched junction bases numbered 5, after V lost 6 bases and J lost 6 bases. The CDR3 spells CASRLRDRAGELFF. DNA for the CDR3: TGTGCCAGCAGGCTCCGGGACAGGGCCGGGGAGCTGTTTTTT.

J is TRBJ1-2 and V is TRBV28; D not resolved. Germline V gene lookup returns CDR1 MDHEN and CDR2 SYDVKM. With 6 bases removed from V and 5 bases from J, the gap between germline ends came to 16 bases. The CDR3 is made up of 14 amino acids. The CDR3 loop is CASSLPNSVYGYTF. CDR3 coding DNA: TGTGCCAGCAGCTTGCCCAATTCCGTTTATGGCTACACCTTC.

The V call is TRBV10-2, the J call TRBJ2-7; D assignment may be TRBD1 or TRBD2 (6 bases each). The J call may be in error: the DNA end matches TRBJ2-5 better. The CDR3 is 15 amino acids. The germline V gene has CDR1 WSHSY and CDR2 SAAADI. The CDR3 coding sequence is TGCGCCAGCAGTGTCGGAGGGGGGATCCAAGAGACCCAGTACTTC. Protein sequence: CASSVGGGIQETQYF.

The gene calls are TRBV28 and TRBJ2-5; D may be TRBD2 (6 bases). With 1 base removed from V and 3 bases from J, the gap between germline ends came to 21 bases. From germline, CDR1 is MDHEN and CDR2 SYDVKM. The CDR3 covers 18 residues. CDR3 nucleotides: TGTGCCAGCAGTTTATTTTTCGTTGGTGAGGGAGGAAAAGAGACCCAGTACTTC. Translating gives CASSLFFVGEGGKETQYF.